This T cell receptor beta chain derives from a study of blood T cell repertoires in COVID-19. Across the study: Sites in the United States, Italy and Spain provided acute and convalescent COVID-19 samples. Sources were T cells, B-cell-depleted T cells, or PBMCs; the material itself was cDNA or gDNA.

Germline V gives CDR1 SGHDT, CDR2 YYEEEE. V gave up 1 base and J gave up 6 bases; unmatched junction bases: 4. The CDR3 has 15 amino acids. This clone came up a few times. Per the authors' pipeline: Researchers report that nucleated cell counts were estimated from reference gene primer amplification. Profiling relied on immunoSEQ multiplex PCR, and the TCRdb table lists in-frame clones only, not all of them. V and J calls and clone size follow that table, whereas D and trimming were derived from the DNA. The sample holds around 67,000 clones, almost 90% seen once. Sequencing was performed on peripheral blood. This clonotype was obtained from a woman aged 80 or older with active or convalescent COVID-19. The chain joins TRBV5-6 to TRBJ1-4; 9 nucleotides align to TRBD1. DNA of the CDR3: TGTGCCAGCAGCTTGCCGGGACAGGGTTATGAAAAACTGTTTTTT. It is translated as CASSLPGQGYEKLFF.